The entry below gives a single T cell receptor (beta chain) sequence along with its context. The sample is drawn from a study of CD8+ T cells in alopecia areata. Germline assignment: CDR1 SEHNR and CDR2 FQNEAQ (reference sequence). Trimming removed 5 bases from V and 4 bases from J, with 9 bases in between. The CDR3 is 14 amino acids. Documented treatment: oral pan-JAK inhibitor, 5-10 mg twice daily. Reverse transcription of extracted RNA yielded cDNA, which provided the sequencing template. Clones were read by immunoSEQ multiplex PCR, and TCRdb kept only the in-frame ones, dropping some. The sample contains 110,000 to 150,000 clones, roughly 54% of which appear only once.

The chain links TRBV7-9 to TRBJ2-6; the D gene is possibly TRBD1 (5 bases). The sample here was CD8+ T cells sorted from blood, taken at week 4, from a patient treated with tofacitinib. The receptor's source is a human donor with alopecia areata. CDR3 amino acids: CASSPGPGANVLTF. Written as DNA, the CDR3 is TGTGCCAGCAGCCCAGGGCCCGGGGCCAACGTCCTGACTTTC. The full variable domain, completed using reference TRBV7-9 and TRBJ2-6, is DTGVSQNPRHKITKRGQNVTFRCDPISEHNRLYWYRQTLGQGPEFLTYFQNEAQLEKSRLLSDRFSAERPKGSFSTLEIQRTEQGDSAMYLCASSPGPGANVLTFGAGSRLTVL.